A single count supports the clone carrying this TCR beta chain. This entry belongs to a study of CD8 T cells in Susac syndrome. RNA, at about 0.45 to 1 ug, was reverse transcribed with random hexamers. TCRdb processed the immunoSEQ multiplex PCR reads anew with MiXCR; each CDR3 protein has one entry. The sample lists around 230,000 distinct CDR3 sequences; approximately 95% were seen once. Germline CDR1 reads LNHNV; CDR2 reads YYDKDF (reference sequence). The CDR3 has 15 amino acids. V was cut by 0 bases and J by 0 bases, with 8 bases left in between. Sequenced material: CD4+ T cells from PBMCs. V gene TRBV15 combines with J gene TRBJ1-2; D call uncertain. The clonotype was recovered from a human donor with multiple sclerosis. The CDR3 coding sequence is TGTGCCACCAGCAGAGAACGGCCAACTAACTATGGCTACACCTTC. It yields the protein CATSRERPTNYGYTF.